This section outlines one T cell receptor beta chain sequence together with its context. What it binds is not known. Germline V gene lookup returns CDR1 SGHTA and CDR2 FQGNSA. Germline trimming cut 2 bases from V and 5 bases from J; bases unmatched to any gene: 11. This CDR3 region has 16 residues. Sequencing of DNA taken from cultured CD4+ T cells relied on the Oncomine TCR Beta short-read assay. TCRdb reprocessed the PCR reads with MiXCR, giving one entry per CDR3 protein. The sample has 21,000 or so distinct CDR3 sequences, around 70% seen once. The data derive from a study of vaccination and CD4 T cells after COVID-19. Treatment reported: approximately 9-day PBMC culture with coronavirus spike peptide pools or control peptides (ViraFEST assay). The ViraFEST method relied on peptide pools to expand antigen-specific T cells, followed by TCR sequencing.

This clonotype was sampled from a human donor who had recovered from COVID-19. The chain carries TRBV7-2 and TRBJ2-5, with 7 bases fitting TRBD1. The sequencing sample was made of CD4+ T cells from blood, cultured in vitro. For the CDR3, the DNA is TGTGCCAGCAGCTTAAAGAGACAGGGCATTGGCGAGACCCAGTACTTC. It specifies CASSLKRQGIGETQYF.